Described below is a single T cell receptor (beta chain) sequence and its context. The data stem from a study of control samples from healthy donors and cancer patients. Libraries were prepared by immunoSEQ multiplex PCR; TCRdb keeps only in-frame clonotypes and omits some of them. The repertoire holds under 150,000 clones, with about nine tenths as singletons. The CDR3 is 13 residues long. Losses at the gene ends were 6 bases for V and 2 bases for J; bases not matched to a gene: 4. Looked up from germline, CDR1 is SNHLY and CDR2 is FYNNEI. V and J are TRBV2 and TRBJ2-7, with 7 bases lining up with TRBD1. Material: blood. The TCR comes from a woman aged 25 to 39 in good health. CDR3 sequence reads: CASRRDSPYEQYF. Here the CDR3 DNA reads TGTGCCAGCAGGAGGGACAGTCCCTACGAGCAGTACTTC.